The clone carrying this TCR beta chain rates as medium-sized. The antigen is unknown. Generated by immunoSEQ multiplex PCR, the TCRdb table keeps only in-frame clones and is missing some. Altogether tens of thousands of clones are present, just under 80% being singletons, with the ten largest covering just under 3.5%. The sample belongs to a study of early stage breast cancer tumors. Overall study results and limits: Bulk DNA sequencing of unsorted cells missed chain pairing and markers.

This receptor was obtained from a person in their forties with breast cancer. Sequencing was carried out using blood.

CDR3 nucleotides: TGCAGTGCTAGAGGGGACTACGAGCAGTACTTC. The encoded protein is CSARGDYEQYF. The rearrangement links TRBV20-1 to TRBJ2-7; D gene ambiguous. Deletions cut 1 base from V and 3 bases from J, with 4 bases between. Germline V gives CDR1 DFQATT, CDR2 SNEGSKA (reference sequence). The CDR3 covers 11 residues.